A single sample gave rise to the 10 T cell receptor beta chains below, sequenced in a study of CD8 T cells in Susac syndrome. With random hexamers, reverse transcription was performed on about 0.5 to 1 ug of RNA. MiXCR, run by TCRdb on the immunoSEQ multiplex PCR reads, gives a single entry per CDR3 protein. The sample consists of approximately 230,000 distinct CDR3 sequences, 93% of them appearing once. Source material: CD4+ T cells from PBMCs. The receptors here all came from a human donor with multiple sclerosis.

For the CDR3, the DNA is TGTGCCAGCACAAGATCACTAGCGGTGGTGAATGAGCAGTTCTTC. Protein: CASTRSLAVVNEQFF. The chain is built from TRBV2 and TRBJ2-1; 8 bases are shared with TRBD2. This CDR3 region has 15 residues. V lost 7 bases, J lost 7 bases, and 12 bases stayed unmatched. Per the germline V gene, CDR1 is SNHLY and CDR2 is FYNNEI. Supplemented by reference TRBV2 and TRBJ2-1, the full variable domain reads EPEVTQTPSHQVTQMGQEVILRCVPISNHLYFYWYRQILGQKVEFLVSFYNNEISEKSEIFDDQFSVERPDGSNFTLKIRSTKLEDSAMYFCASTRSLAVVNEQFFGPGTRLTVL.

The V call is TRBV6-6, the J call TRBJ1-3; weak D call: TRBD1 (5 bases). The CDR3 runs to 16 residues. The germline V gene has CDR1 MNHNY and CDR2 SVGAGI (reference sequence). The V end lost 6 bases, the J end lost 0 bases, and 15 bases lay between the germline ends. DNA for the CDR3: TGTGCCAGCAGGACCGACAGTTGGAGCTCTGGAAACACCATATATTTT. This encodes CASRTDSWSSGNTIYF.

J is TRBJ2-7 and V is TRBV19; D possibly uses TRBD1 or TRBD2 (5 bases each). V was trimmed by 4 bases and J by 2 bases, leaving 15 bases between them. There are 15 residues in the CDR3. Germline V gene data show CDR1 as LNHDA and CDR2 as SQIVND (reference sequence). CDR3 DNA: TGTGCCAGTAGTACCTCCGGGACGGGCACCTACGAGCAGTACTTC. Protein: CASSTSGTGTYEQYF. Full variable domain (missing parts from reference TRBV19 and TRBJ2-7): DGGITQSPKYLFRKEGQNVTLSCEQNLNHDAMYWYRQDPGQGLRLIYYSQIVNDFQKGDIAEGYSVSREKKESFPLTVTSAQKNPTAFYLCASSTSGTGTYEQYFGPGTRLTVT.

The CDR3 region is CASSIPAGRDTEAFF. CDR3 sequence (DNA): TGTGCCAGTAGTATCCCGGCAGGGAGGGACACTGAAGCTTTCTTT. The V and J genes are TRBV19 and TRBJ1-1; TRBD1 is a possible D gene (5 bases). Germline V CDR1 and CDR2: LNHDA, SQIVND (reference sequence). Trimming cost V 3 bases and J 3 bases, with 14 bases left between them. CDR3 length equals 15 residues.

V gene TRBV29-1 combines with J gene TRBJ1-1; tentative D call: TRBD1 (5 bases). V lost 3 bases, J lost 4 bases, and 12 bases lay in between. Germline V gene sequence: CDR1 SQVTM, CDR2 ANQGSEA. CDR3 length: 13 residues. CDR3 sequence reads: CSVDTGRGTEAFF. The CDR3 DNA reads as TGCAGCGTTGACACGGGACGGGGCACTGAAGCTTTCTTT.

The genes are TRBV19 and TRBJ2-1; the D gene is possibly TRBD2 (6 bases). Trimming took off 6 bases at V and 9 bases at J, with 18 bases between the two ends. CDR1 LNHDA and CDR2 SQIVND come from the germline V gene (reference sequence). The CDR3 is 14 residues long. CDR3 nucleotides: TGTGCCAGTAGCGAGGGAAGGGGAGCGGGTGAGCAGTTCTTC. Residues: CASSEGRGAGEQFF.

This chain links TRBV6-5 with TRBJ2-7; 10 nucleotides line up with TRBD1. V lost 7 bases and J lost 3; bases outside the gene matches: 6. CDR3 length: 14 residues. Germline CDR1 and CDR2: MNHEY and SVGAGI. CDR3 in amino acids: CASKTGTGVYEQYF. DNA for the CDR3: TGTGCCAGCAAAACCGGGACAGGGGTCTACGAGCAGTACTTC.

The gene calls are TRBV28 and TRBJ2-5, with 9 bases matching TRBD2. The CDR3 runs 14 residues. Trimming took 2 bases from V and 4 from J; bases not matched to a gene: 2. Per germline, CDR1 MDHEN and CDR2 SYDVKM. In DNA form, the CDR3 reads TGTGCCAGCAGTTTAAGTAGCGGGGGAGAGACCCAGTACTTC. The encoded protein is CASSLSSGGETQYF.

The chain couples TRBV28 to TRBJ2-7; the D gene is possibly TRBD1 (5 bases). The CDR3 has 12 residues. The V gene lost 5 bases and the J gene lost 9 bases, with 14 bases spanning the gap. The germline CDR1 and CDR2 sequences are MDHEN and SYDVKM. Here the CDR3 DNA reads TGTGCCAGCAGTATCGCCCTAACAGGGCAGTACTTC. Its protein product is CASSIALTGQYF.

The genes are TRBV15 and TRBJ1-1, with D tentatively TRBD1 (5 bases). CDR1 LNHNV and CDR2 YYDKDF come from the germline V gene (reference sequence). The CDR3 loop spans 18 amino acids. Deletions cut 0 bases from V and 0 bases from J, with 17 bases between. The CDR3 DNA sequence: TGTGCCACCAGCAGAGATCCCCAGGGTGGCCCCTTGAACACTGAAGCTTTCTTT. Translation gives CATSRDPQGGPLNTEAFF.